This TCR beta chain was obtained from a study of T cells in Graves' hyperthyroidism and ophthalmopathy (dated by TCRdb to the late 2010s). General notes on the study: Peripheral blood samples were taken at initial diagnosis, before any treatment was given. To identify TCR V-J signatures that set the groups apart, the researchers used a discovery cohort of 100 patients, made up of around 42 with Graves' ophthalmopathy and some 55 with stable Graves' hyperthyroidism. Whether ophthalmopathy could be predicted prospectively was tested in an independent validation cohort made up of under 20 hyperthyroidism patients plus 17 patients who later progressed to ophthalmopathy. The roughly 100 discovery patients were randomly divided into training and test sets at a 7:3 ratio. The study also compared thyroid tissue and blood T-cell repertoires from five or six Graves' hyperthyroidism patients. After sampling, hyperthyroidism patients received methimazole starting at 30 mg daily, and ophthalmopathy patients received high-dose intravenous methylprednisolone. The paper describes TCR Vbeta CDR3 sequencing of more than 120 peripheral blood samples, made up of under 50 ophthalmopathy patients, roughly 72 hyperthyroidism patients and 17 progressor patients.

The TCR beta CDR3 regions were amplified from RNA transcripts. The first round of RT-PCR for the TCR CDR3 was performed with the HTBI primer set and the Qiagen OneStep RT-PCR kit. Libraries were constructed in a second round of multiplex PCR, after which size selection and purification were performed. Libraries were sequenced paired-end with 100 bp reads on an Illumina HiSeq2000. As for the original processing: SOAPnuke was used to process the raw data, with reads discarded if the reads contained adapters or uncalled bases, had a mean Phred below 15, or lacked an exact constant-primer or identifier match. COPE v1.2.5 was used to merge the high-quality paired reads, and each unique nucleotide sequence was defined as a clonotype. MiTCR v1.1 was used to align the clonotypes against IMGT TRBV, TRBD and TRBJ reference segments. Analysis was restricted to V-J combinations with a frequency above 0.0001, which covered roughly 99% of repertoires. A TCS score was defined as the ratio of F50 (clonal expansion) to E x V (chaos), with BLOSUM62-based TCRdist applied between CDR3 peptides within each V-J. Welch's t-statistics and random forest reduced some 510 V-J features to about 12, which were used in a naive Bayes classifier (R e1071). The public reads were reprocessed in TCRdb via fastp at Q25 and MiXCR, keeping in-frame beta chains. Each entry merges the rows of one CDR3 protein and shows their most common DNA and genes. The authors' filters were not applied to this entry. Within this sample are 400,000 to 500,000 distinct CDR3 sequences, with roughly 14% of them counted one time only. Under 15% of the sample rests with the top ten.

The germline V gene provides CDR1 SGHVS and CDR2 FNYEAQ. The germline ends are 16 bases apart after V is trimmed by 2 bases and J by 0 bases. The CDR3 contains 18 residues, cysteine and phenylalanine counted. The entry retains the CDR3 DNA only, 54 bases that are in frame from base 1. In the ophthalmopathy patients, disease was moderately to severely active, with a Clinical Activity Score of 3 or more, a NOSPECS grade of 4 or more, and a duration of less than 3 months. The study excluded patients with uncontrolled infections, other autoimmune diseases, pregnancy or lactation. Clinical symptoms, serum thyroxine and TRAb, thyroid ultrasound, and orbital computed tomography formed the basis for the diagnoses. Ficoll-Paque density gradient centrifugation was used to isolate PBMCs from 8.5 to 10 ml of fresh peripheral blood. Total RNA was extracted with Trizol reagent, and quality was checked on an Agilent 2100 Bioanalyzer.

What the work shows at the level of the full study, not this receptor alone: Most expanded thyroid clonotypes (frequency above 0.001) were also detected in blood, a finding suggesting that blood repertoires may reflect thyroid immune responses. Ophthalmopathy was separated from stable hyperthyroidism by a 13 V-J signature model, with 87.88% sensitivity and around 81% specificity obtained in cross-validation and 80%/75% obtained in testing. Sample size was not statistically predetermined, and investigators were not blinded to group allocation. In validation, the model predicted progression to ophthalmopathy a median of roughly six months before onset, with about 67% sensitivity and about 72% specificity.

On this clonotype itself: No cognate antigen has been identified for it. No base-level quality is on record; no much larger clone is a single base apart.

The specimen was blood. This sequence uses TRBV7-6 and TRBJ2-2; 5 matching bases give a weak D call of TRBD1. The source is a man aged 18 to 35 with Graves' ophthalmopathy. The nucleotide sequence reads as follows: TGTGCCAGCAGCTTACATTTGTGGGCAGGGCCGAACACCGGGGAGCTGTTTTTT. This is translated as CASSLHLWAGPNTGELFF.